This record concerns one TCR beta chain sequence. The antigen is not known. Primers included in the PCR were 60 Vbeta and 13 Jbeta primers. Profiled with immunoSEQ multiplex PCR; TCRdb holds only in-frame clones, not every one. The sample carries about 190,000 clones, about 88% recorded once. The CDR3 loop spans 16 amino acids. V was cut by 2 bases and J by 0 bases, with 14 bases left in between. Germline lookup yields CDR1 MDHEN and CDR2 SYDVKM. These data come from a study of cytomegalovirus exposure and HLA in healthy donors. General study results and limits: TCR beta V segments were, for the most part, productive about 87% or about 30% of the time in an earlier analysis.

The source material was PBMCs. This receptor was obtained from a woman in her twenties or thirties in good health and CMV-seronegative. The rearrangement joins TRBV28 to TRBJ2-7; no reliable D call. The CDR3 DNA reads TGTGCCAGCAGTTTAATGGCAGTCCGACTCTCCTACGAGCAGTACTTC. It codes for CASSLMAVRLSYEQYF.